This record covers a single T cell receptor (beta chain). These data come from a study of blood T cell repertoires in COVID-19. Participant ages covered about 18 to 95 years across about two dozen US areas. The study counted Cohort 3 donors as recovered given two negative PCRs, clearance, or symptom resolution. Here immunoSEQ multiplex PCR was the method, and the copy in TCRdb shows in-frame clones only, minus some. The data contain 360,000 or so clones, roughly nine tenths of them singletons. Trimming stripped 0 bases from V and 7 bases from J, with 19 bases between. Germline CDR1 reads ENHRY; CDR2 reads SYGVKD. The length of the CDR3 is 17 residues.

The V and J genes are TRBV10-3 and TRBJ1-5, with TRBD1 as a possible D gene (6 bases). This TCR was sampled from a woman in her twenties or thirties who had recovered from COVID-19. The sample consisted of PBMCs or T cells enriched from blood (not recorded which). In DNA, the CDR3 is TGTGCCATCAGTGAGTCTTGGGTGAGCAGGGGTAACCAGCCCCAGCATTTT. Protein sequence: CAISESWVSRGNQPQHF.